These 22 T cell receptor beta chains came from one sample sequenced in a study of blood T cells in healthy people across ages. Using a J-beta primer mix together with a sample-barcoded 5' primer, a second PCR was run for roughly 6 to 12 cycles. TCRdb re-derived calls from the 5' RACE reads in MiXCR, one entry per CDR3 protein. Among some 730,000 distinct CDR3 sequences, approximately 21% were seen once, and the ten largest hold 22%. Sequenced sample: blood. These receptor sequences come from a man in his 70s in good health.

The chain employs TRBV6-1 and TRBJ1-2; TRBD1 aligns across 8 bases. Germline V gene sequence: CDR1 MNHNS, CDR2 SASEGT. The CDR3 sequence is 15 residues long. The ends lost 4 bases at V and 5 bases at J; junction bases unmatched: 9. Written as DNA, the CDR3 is TGTGCCAGCAGTGGAGGACAGGGACTACGGTATGGCTACACCTTC. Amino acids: CASSGGQGLRYGYTF.

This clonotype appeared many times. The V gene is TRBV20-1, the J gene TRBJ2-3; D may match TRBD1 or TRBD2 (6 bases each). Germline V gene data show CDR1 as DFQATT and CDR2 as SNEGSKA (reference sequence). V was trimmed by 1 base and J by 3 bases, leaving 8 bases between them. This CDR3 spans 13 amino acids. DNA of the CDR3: TGCAGTGCTAGAGTAGGGGGGACAGATACGCAGTATTTT. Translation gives CSARVGGTDTQYF.

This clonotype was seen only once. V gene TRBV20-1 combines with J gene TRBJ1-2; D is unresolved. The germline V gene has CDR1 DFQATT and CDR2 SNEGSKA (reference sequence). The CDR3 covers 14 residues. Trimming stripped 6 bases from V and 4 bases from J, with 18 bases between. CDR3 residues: CSASHGNLIYGYTF. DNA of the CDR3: TGCAGTGCCAGCCACGGGAATTTAATCTATGGCTACACCTTC.

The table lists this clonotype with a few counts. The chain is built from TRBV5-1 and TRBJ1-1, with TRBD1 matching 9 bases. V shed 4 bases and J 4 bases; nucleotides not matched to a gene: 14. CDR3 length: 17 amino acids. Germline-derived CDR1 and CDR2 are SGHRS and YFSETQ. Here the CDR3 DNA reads TGCGCCAGCAGCAGACTCGGGACAGGGTTGACGGGCACTGAAGCTTTCTTT. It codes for CASSRLGTGLTGTEAFF.

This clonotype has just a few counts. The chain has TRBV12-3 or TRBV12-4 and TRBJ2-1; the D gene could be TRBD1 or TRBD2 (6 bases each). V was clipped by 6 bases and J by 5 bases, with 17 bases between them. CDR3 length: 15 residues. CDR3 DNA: TGTGCCAGCAGCCTCATCGCGGGACAAAACAATGAGCAGTTCTTC. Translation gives CASSLIAGQNNEQFF.

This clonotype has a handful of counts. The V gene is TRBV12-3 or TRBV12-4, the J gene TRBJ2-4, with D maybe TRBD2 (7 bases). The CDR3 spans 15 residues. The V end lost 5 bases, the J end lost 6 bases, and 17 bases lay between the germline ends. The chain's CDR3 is CASSVAGGRGNIQYF. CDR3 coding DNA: TGTGCCAGCAGTGTCGCCGGGGGGCGGGGAAACATTCAGTACTTC.

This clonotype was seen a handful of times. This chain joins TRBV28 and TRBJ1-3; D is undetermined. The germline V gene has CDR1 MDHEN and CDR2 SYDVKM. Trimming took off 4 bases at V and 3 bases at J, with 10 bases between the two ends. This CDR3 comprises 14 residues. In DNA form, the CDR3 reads TGTGCCAGCAGTTCCCCCTTTGGTGGAAACACCATATATTTT. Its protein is CASSSPFGGNTIYF.

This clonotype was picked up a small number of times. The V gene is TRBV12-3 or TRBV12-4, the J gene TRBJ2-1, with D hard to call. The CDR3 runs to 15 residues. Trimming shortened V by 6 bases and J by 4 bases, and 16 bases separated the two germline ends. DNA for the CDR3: TGTGCCAGCAGGAATCAGGACCTCTTGTACAATGAGCAGTTCTTC. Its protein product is CASRNQDLLYNEQFF.

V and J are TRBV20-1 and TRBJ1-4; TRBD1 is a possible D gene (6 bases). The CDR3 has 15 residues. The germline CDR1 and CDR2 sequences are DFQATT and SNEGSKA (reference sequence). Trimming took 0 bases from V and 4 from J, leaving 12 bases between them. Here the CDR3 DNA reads TGCAGTGCTAGAGATTCGGGGGCGGGTAATGAAAAACTGTTTTTT. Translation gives CSARDSGAGNEKLFF.

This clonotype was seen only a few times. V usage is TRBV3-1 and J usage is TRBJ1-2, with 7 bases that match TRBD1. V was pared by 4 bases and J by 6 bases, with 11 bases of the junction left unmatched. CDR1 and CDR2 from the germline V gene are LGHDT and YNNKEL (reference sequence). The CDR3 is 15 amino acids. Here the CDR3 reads CASSLTELTGNGYTF. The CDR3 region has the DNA TGTGCCAGCAGCCTGACCGAGCTGACAGGGAATGGCTACACCTTC.

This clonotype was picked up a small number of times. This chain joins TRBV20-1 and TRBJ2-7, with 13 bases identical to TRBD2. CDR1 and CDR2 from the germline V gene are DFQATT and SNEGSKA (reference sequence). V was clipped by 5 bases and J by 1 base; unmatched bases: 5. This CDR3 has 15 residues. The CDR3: CSAVGGLAGSYEQYF. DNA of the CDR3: TGCAGTGCTGTTGGGGGACTAGCGGGGTCCTACGAGCAGTACTTC.

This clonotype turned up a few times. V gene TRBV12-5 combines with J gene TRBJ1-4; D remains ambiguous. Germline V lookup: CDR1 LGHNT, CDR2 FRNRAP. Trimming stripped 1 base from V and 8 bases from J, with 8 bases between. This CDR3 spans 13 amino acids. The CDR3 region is CASGLGGWEKLFF. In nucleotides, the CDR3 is TGTGCTAGTGGTTTGGGAGGGTGGGAAAAACTGTTTTTT.

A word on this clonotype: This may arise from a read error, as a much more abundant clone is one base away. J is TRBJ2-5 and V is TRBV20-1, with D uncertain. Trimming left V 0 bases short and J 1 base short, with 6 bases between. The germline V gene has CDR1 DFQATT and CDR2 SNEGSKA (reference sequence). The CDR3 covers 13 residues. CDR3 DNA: TGCAGTGCTAGAGAAGTCAGCCAAGAGACCCAGTACTTC. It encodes CSAREVSQETQYF.

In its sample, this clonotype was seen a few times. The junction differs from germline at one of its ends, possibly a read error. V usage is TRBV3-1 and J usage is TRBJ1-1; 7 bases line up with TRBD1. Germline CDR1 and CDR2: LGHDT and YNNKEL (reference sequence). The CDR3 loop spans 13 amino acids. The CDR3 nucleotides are TGTGTCAGCAGCCCTCGAAGACAGGGTGAAGCTTTCTTT. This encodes CVSSPRRQGEAFF.

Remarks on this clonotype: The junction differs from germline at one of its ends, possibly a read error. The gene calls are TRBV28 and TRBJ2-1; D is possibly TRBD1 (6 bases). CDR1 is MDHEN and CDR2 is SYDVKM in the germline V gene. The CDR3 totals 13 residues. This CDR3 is CAISEGRGNEQFF. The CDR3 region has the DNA TGTGCCATCAGTGAGGGAAGGGGGAATGAGCAGTTCTTC.

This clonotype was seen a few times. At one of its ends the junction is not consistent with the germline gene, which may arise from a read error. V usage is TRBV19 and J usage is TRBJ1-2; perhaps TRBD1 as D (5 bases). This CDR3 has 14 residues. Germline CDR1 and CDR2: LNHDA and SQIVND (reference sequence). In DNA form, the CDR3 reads TGTGCCAGTAGTATCCAGGGTACGGACTATGGCTGCACCTTC. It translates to CASSIQGTDYGCTF.

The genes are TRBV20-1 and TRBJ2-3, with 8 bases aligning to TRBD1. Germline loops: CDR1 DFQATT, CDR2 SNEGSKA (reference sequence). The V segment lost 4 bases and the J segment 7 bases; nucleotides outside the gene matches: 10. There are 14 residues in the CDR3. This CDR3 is CSATPGQAANTQYF. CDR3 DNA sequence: TGCAGTGCTACTCCGGGACAGGCCGCAAATACGCAGTATTTT.

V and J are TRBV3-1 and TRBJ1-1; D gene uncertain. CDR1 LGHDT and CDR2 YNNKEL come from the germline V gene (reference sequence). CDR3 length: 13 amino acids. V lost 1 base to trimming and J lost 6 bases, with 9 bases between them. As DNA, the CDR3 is TGTGCCAGCAGCCAAGGTTTCTCCGCTGAAGCTTTCTTT. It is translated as CASSQGFSAEAFF.

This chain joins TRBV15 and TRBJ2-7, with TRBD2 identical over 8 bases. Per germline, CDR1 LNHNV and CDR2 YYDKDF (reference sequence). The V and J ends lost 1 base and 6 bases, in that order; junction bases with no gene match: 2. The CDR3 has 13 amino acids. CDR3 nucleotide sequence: TGTGCCACCAGCAGAGGACTAGCGATCGAGCAGTACTTC. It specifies CATSRGLAIEQYF.

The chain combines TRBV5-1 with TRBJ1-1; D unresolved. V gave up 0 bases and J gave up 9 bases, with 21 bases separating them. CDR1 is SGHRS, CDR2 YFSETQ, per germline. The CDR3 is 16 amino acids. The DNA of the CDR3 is TGCGCCAGCAGCTTGGGTTCTTCAAGGGAACTATCTAAAGCTTTCTTT. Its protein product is CASSLGSSRELSKAFF.

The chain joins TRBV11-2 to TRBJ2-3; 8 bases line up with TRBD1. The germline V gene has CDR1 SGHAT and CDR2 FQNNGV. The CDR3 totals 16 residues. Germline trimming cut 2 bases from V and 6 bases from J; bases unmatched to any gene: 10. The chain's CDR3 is CASSLFGDRPLDTQYF. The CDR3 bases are TGTGCCAGCAGCTTATTTGGGGACAGGCCTTTGGATACGCAGTATTTT.

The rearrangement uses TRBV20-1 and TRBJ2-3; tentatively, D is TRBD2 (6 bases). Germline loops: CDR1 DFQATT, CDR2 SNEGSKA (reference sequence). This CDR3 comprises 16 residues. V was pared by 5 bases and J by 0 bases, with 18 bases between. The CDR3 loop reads CSASLRTTTSTDTQYF. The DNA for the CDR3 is TGCAGTGCTTCCCTCCGGACTACCACTAGCACAGATACGCAGTATTTT.